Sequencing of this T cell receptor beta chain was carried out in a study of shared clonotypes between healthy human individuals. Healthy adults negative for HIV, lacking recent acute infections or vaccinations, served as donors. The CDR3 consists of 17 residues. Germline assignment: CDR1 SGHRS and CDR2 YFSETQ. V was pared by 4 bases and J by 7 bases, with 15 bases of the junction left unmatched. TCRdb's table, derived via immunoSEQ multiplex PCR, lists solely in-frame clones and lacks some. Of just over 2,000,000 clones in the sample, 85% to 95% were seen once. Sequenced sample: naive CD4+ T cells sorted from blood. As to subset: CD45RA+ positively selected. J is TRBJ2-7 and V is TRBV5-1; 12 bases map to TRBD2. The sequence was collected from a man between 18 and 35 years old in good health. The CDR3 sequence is CASSPRTSGNPYVEQYF. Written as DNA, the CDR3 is TGCGCCAGCAGCCCACGGACTAGCGGGAACCCCTACGTGGAGCAGTACTTC.